A single sample is the source of the 5 T cell receptor beta chains below, sequenced in a study of T cells in Graves' hyperthyroidism and ophthalmopathy. The TCR beta CDR3 regions underwent amplification using RNA transcripts as the source. An initial round of RT-PCR targeting the TCR CDR3 relied on the HTBI primer set. TCRdb redid the calling of the multiplex PCR reads with MiXCR, one entry per CDR3 protein. The repertoire holds 730,000 or so distinct CDR3 sequences, with 18% as singletons. Sequencing used blood. The receptors were gathered from a woman in her 50s with Graves' hyperthyroidism that later progressed to Graves' ophthalmopathy.

This clonotype was seen only a few times. The chain has TRBV29-1 and TRBJ2-5; the D gene is possibly TRBD2 (5 bases). Per germline, CDR1 SQVTM and CDR2 ANQGSEA. There are 11 residues in the CDR3. Trimming left V 7 bases short and J 3 bases short, with 9 bases between. CDR3 sequence: CSGKREETQYF. The CDR3 bases are TGCAGCGGCAAGAGGGAAGAGACCCAGTACTTC.

A few counts support this clonotype. The genes are TRBV25-1 and TRBJ1-4, with no clear D. The CDR3 consists of 15 residues. Trimming stripped 0 bases from V and 7 bases from J, with 12 bases between. Germline V gene lookup returns CDR1 MGHDK and CDR2 SYGVNS. CDR3 loop: CASSEYGNRGEKLFF. DNA for the CDR3: TGTGCCAGCAGTGAATACGGGAATCGTGGTGAAAAACTGTTTTTT.

This clonotype was detected many times. J is TRBJ2-1 and V is TRBV5-1, with 11 bases fitting TRBD1. This CDR3 has 16 residues. CDR1 is SGHRS, CDR2 YFSETQ, per germline. J gave up 2 bases and V 4 bases, and 5 bases lay outside the gene matches. The CDR3 is CASSNRTGGAYNEQFF. The CDR3 nucleotides read TGCGCCAGCAGCAATCGGACAGGGGGCGCCTACAATGAGCAGTTCTTC. The whole variable domain, filled in from reference TRBV5-1 and TRBJ2-1, reads KAGVTQTPRYLIKTRGQQVTLSCSPISGHRSVSWYQQTPGQGLQFLFEYFSETQRNKGNFPGRFSGRQFSNSRSEMNVSTLELGDSALYLCASSNRTGGAYNEQFFGPGTRLTVL.

This clonotype came up a few times. The rearrangement uses TRBV20-1 and TRBJ2-7; D unresolved. Germline V gene sequence: CDR1 DFQATT, CDR2 SNEGSKA (reference sequence). The CDR3 has 13 amino acids. V lost 0 bases and J lost 1, with 7 bases in between. The CDR3 DNA sequence: TGCAGTGCTAGAGATTTACTTTCCTACGAGCAGTACTTC. Translating gives CSARDLLSYEQYF.

With regard to this clonotype: This sequence may be a read error, since a much larger clone differs from it by one base. This chain links TRBV12-3 or TRBV12-4 with TRBJ2-7; a possible D gene is TRBD1 (6 bases). Trimming took off 6 bases at V and 5 bases at J, with 11 bases between the two ends. CDR3 length: 12 residues. The CDR3 protein is CASSNRVHEQYF. DNA of the CDR3: TGTGCCAGCAGCAACAGGGTCCACGAGCAGTACTTC.